This record looks at one T cell receptor beta chain sequence and its context. This clonotype has only a few counts. It lacks a known antigen. Per-base quality was not reported, and no clone a single base away is much larger than it. The sample belongs to a study of regulatory T cells in long-lasting Graves disease (dated by TCRdb to 2020 to 2023). For the study in its entirety: In the newly diagnosed Graves' disease group, patients had been taking antithyroid drugs for less than 3 months. Patients with persistent Graves' disease were compared with patients with newly diagnosed Graves' disease using TCR sequencing and RNA sequencing of peripheral blood. The study took place in China and was registered as a clinical trial. A total of 35 or so samples were covered by TCR sequencing, comprising roughly 13 persistent and about 20 newly diagnosed Graves' disease patients.

From its cysteine to its phenylalanine, the CDR3 spans 14 amino acids. Kept here is only the CDR3 DNA, which spans 42 bases and is read in frame from base 1. The germline V gene supplies CDR1 SGHRS and CDR2 YFSETQ. V gives up 0 bases and J gives up 4 bases, and the segment between their germline ends measures 8 bases. General conclusions and limits of the study: More public clonotypes were shared among persistent patients (roughly 2,700) than among newly diagnosed patients (approximately 930). The study examined only peripheral blood because the primary lesion, thyroid tissue, could not be accessed. Lower TCR Shannon entropy and fewer highly expanded clones were observed in persistent Graves' disease patients than in newly diagnosed patients, which suggested clonal expansion. Preferential use of TRBV28, TRBJ1-2 and TRBJ2-5 was observed in persistent disease, whereas TRBV20-1 and TRBJ2-1 were favored in newly diagnosed disease. As a limitation, the authors acknowledged that the small sample size may reduce accuracy. Only the TCR beta chain was sequenced and analyzed.

The receptor library was made with multiplex PCR. TCRdb shows the sequencer as Illumina HiSeq 4000. To build TCR beta libraries, CDR3 regions were amplified by Arm-PCR using iRepertoire HTBI primers. Gel purification was performed on PCR products prior to sequencing. Per the original workflow: Gene usage analysis of CDR3 amino acid clonotypes relied on the 60 or so TRBV and about 15 TRBJ segments identified across samples. COPE and FqMerger were used to merge the filtered high-quality paired reads into contigs. BLAST was used to align contigs to IMGT TRBV, TRBD and TRBJ reference genes, and CDR3 was defined according to IMGT. Any clonotype with a frequency above 0.1% was counted as a highly expanded clone. Shannon entropy was used to measure repertoire diversity, and the Gini coefficient was used to measure V-J evenness. A clonotype found in more than one individual was treated as public. TCRdb reran the public reads through fastp at Q25 and MiXCR, keeping productive beta chains. Every distinct CDR3 protein forms one entry, paired with its most common genes and DNA. The V and J calls were determined by TCRdb, not by the authors. This sample is represented by 420,000 or so distinct CDR3 sequences; over 15% of them were singletons. The ten biggest clones cover roughly 23% of the sample.

This specimen's time point label, per the study, means: newly diagnosed GD, antithyroid drugs for less than 3 months. For both TCR sequencing and RNA sequencing, RNA was extracted from PBMCs in TRIzol. Graves' disease was diagnosed according to American Thyroid Association guidelines. Patients were recruited from an endocrinology department in Xi'an, China. From each patient, approximately 10 milliliters of peripheral blood was collected into an EDTA anticoagulant tube. PBMCs were isolated by Ficoll Paque Plus density gradient separation without further T cell sorting. An Agilent 2100 Bioanalyzer and agarose gel were used to check RNA quality, and a NanoDrop 2000 was used to measure RNA concentration. The same data also went into a second study, on T cells in Graves' hyperthyroidism and ophthalmopathy. From that second study: Stable Graves' hyperthyroidism was defined as no progression to ophthalmopathy during 18 months of follow-up. Hyperthyroidism patients were newly diagnosed, had a disease duration of under 2 months, and were aged 18 to 65 years. Exclusion was applied to patients with uncontrolled infections, other autoimmune diseases, pregnancy or lactation. Diagnoses were established on the basis of clinical symptoms, serum thyroxine and TRAb, thyroid ultrasound, and orbital computed tomography. A first-round RT-PCR of the TCR CDR3 used the HTBI primer set with the Qiagen OneStep RT-PCR kit. Most expanded thyroid clonotypes (frequency above 0.001) were also detected in blood, a finding suggesting that blood repertoires may reflect thyroid immune responses. A 13 V-J signature model separated ophthalmopathy from stable hyperthyroidism, with just over 85% sensitivity and approximately 81% specificity in cross-validation and 80%/75% in testing. During validation, the model predicted progression to ophthalmopathy a median of around 6 months ahead of onset, with around 71% sensitivity and 72% to 85% specificity. To identify distinguishing TCR V-J signatures, a discovery cohort of 95 to 100 patients was used, comprising approximately 40 with Graves' ophthalmopathy and 57 with stable Graves' hyperthyroidism. Whether ophthalmopathy could be predicted prospectively was tested in an independent validation cohort made up of under 20 hyperthyroidism patients plus 17 patients who later progressed to ophthalmopathy. For training and testing, the 80 to 100 patients in the discovery cohort were randomly divided in a 7:3 ratio. In addition, the study compared T-cell repertoires in thyroid tissue and in blood from roughly 6 Graves' hyperthyroidism patients. After sampling, hyperthyroidism patients received methimazole starting at 30 mg daily, and ophthalmopathy patients received high-dose intravenous methylprednisolone. A second multiplex PCR round built the libraries, followed by size selection and purification. Paired-end sequencing of the libraries was performed with 100 bp reads on an Illumina HiSeq2000. Raw data were processed with SOAPnuke, discarding reads with adapters, uncalled bases, mean Phred below 15, or no exact constant-primer or identifier match. High-quality paired reads were merged using COPE v1.2.5, and each unique nucleotide sequence was defined as a clonotype. Clonotypes were aligned to IMGT TRBV, TRBD and TRBJ reference segments using MiTCR v1.1. Analysis was restricted to V-J combinations with a frequency above 0.0001, which covered roughly 99% of repertoires. The TCS score was defined as F50 (clonal expansion) divided by E x V (chaos), with BLOSUM62-based TCRdist calculated between CDR3 peptides within each V-J. Welch's t-statistics and random forest reduced 450 to 600 V-J features to around 14, which were used in a naive Bayes classifier (R e1071). No statistical method was used to set the sample size in advance, and investigators knew the group allocation. According to the paper, TCR Vbeta CDR3 sequencing was carried out on 135 peripheral blood samples, which came from under 50 ophthalmopathy, under 80 hyperthyroidism and roughly 17 progressor patients.

This chain is built from TRBV5-1 and TRBJ2-1; the D segment could be TRBD1, given 5 matching bases. The sequence was collected from a woman in her late teens or twenties with Graves disease. Donor details come from another sample of the same person, matched by shared clones. The material was peripheral blood mononuclear cells (PBMCs), obtained at new diagnosis, from a patient treated with antithyroid drugs. In nucleotides, the sequence is TGCGCCAGCAGCTTGGATCAGGGTTACAATGAGCAGTTCTTC. Its product reads: CASSLDQGYNEQFF.